The T cell receptor beta chain described here comes from a study of cytomegalovirus exposure and HLA in healthy donors. Study-wide findings and caveats: Using the classifier, cytomegalovirus status was reportedly diagnosed with high specificity and sensitivity. TCR clusters originating in the first cohort tended to co-occur in the roughly 130 validation repertoires, according to a later analysis.

In the case of this clone: The antigen is unknown.

Clones were read by immunoSEQ multiplex PCR, and TCRdb kept only the in-frame ones, dropping some. Here the sample spans under 200,000 clones, roughly 89% being singletons. Trimming left V 4 bases short and J 0 bases short, with 6 bases between. The CDR3 covers 13 residues. Germline CDR1 is SNHLY and CDR2 is FYNNEI. The donors were members of the validation cohort comprising about 130 subjects, separate from the approximately 710-subject first cohort. This receptor was identified in a woman younger than 35 in good health and CMV-seropositive. Sequenced input: PBMCs. V and J are TRBV2 and TRBJ1-1; the D is unclear. In nucleotides, the CDR3 is TGTGCCAGCAGTGTTCGGTTGAACACTGAAGCTTTCTTT. This encodes CASSVRLNTEAFF.